The rows below give T cell receptor beta chains drawn from one sample of a study of cytomegalovirus exposure and HLA in healthy donors. Some clones are missing from TCRdb's copy, which holds only in-frame ones; the method was immunoSEQ multiplex PCR. This table has more than 15,000 clones, about 75% appearing once. The specimen sequenced was PBMCs. The receptor source for this set is a man between 18 and 29 years old in good health and CMV-seronegative. Both conserved end residues are part of each CDR3. Fields, in order: J gene, V gene, CDR3 length, D gene, clone size, CDR3 protein, CDR3 DNA. D genes are given only for firm matches. The size entry is marked missing in some rows and otherwise reads once, few, many or a size class.

>TRBJ2-3|TRBV6-5|15|TRBD1|-
CASSSGTGGADTQYF
TGTGCCAGCAGTTCAGGGACAGGGGGCGCAGATACGCAGTATTTT
>TRBJ1-2|TRBV13|15|-|-
CASSSAWRSNYGYTF
TGTGCCAGCAGCTCCGCGTGGAGGTCTAACTATGGCTACACCTTC
>TRBJ1-5|TRBV30|17|TRBD1|-
CAWSKGPLGQGSQPQHF
TGTGCCTGGAGTAAAGGACCCTTGGGACAGGGTAGTCAGCCCCAGCATTTT
>TRBJ2-7|TRBV7-9|14|-|-
CASSLQGFGHEQYF
TGTGCCAGCAGCCTACAGGGCTTCGGCCACGAGCAGTACTTC
>TRBJ1-1|TRBV29-1|12|TRBD1|-
CSVGHRGGEAFF
TGCAGCGTTGGACACAGGGGTGGGGAAGCTTTCTTT
>TRBJ1-2|TRBV4-2|14|TRBD1|-
CASSQAGTGAGYTF
TGTGCCAGCAGCCAAGCCGGGACAGGAGCTGGCTACACCTTC
>TRBJ2-5|TRBV25-1|14|-|-
CASSDTGSGETQYF
TGTGCCAGCAGCGACACAGGGTCGGGAGAGACCCAGTACTTC
>TRBJ1-1|TRBV30|12|-|-
CAWSSGDAEAFF
TGTGCCTGGAGTAGCGGGGACGCTGAAGCTTTCTTT
>TRBJ1-2|TRBV7-9|15|-|-
CASSLMGGSLFGYTF
TGTGCCAGCAGCTTAATGGGAGGGTCTCTCTTTGGCTACACCTTC
>TRBJ1-2|TRBV7-9|15|TRBD1|-
CASSLEGQGAYGYTF
TGTGCCAGCAGCTTAGAGGGACAGGGCGCCTATGGCTACACCTTC
>TRBJ1-5|TRBV6-5|13|-|-
CASSLGQNQPQHF
TGTGCCAGCAGCCTGGGACAAAATCAGCCCCAGCATTTT
>TRBJ1-1|TRBV29-1|12|-|-
CSGFDRFREAFF
TGCAGCGGATTTGACAGATTTAGGGAAGCTTTCTTT
>TRBJ1-2|TRBV30|12|-|-
CAWTQGDYGYTF
TGTGCCTGGACACAGGGAGACTATGGCTACACCTTC
>TRBJ1-5|TRBV6-1|14|TRBD1|-
CASLGDRGIQPQHF
TGTGCCAGCCTTGGGGACAGGGGTATTCAGCCCCAGCATTTT
>TRBJ2-5|TRBV11-3|14|-|-
CASSKPGRTETQYF
TGTGCCAGCAGCAAACCGGGGAGGACAGAGACCCAGTACTTC
>TRBJ1-4|TRBV25-1|13|-|-
CASSEEWDEKLFF
TGTGCCAGCAGTGAGGAGTGGGATGAAAAACTGTTTTTT
>TRBJ1-2|TRBV5-6|13|TRBD1|once
CASSQDRVYGYTF
TGTGCCAGCAGCCAGGACAGGGTGTATGGCTACACCTTC
>TRBJ1-1|TRBV6-5|15|-|-
CASSKSRGGNTEAFF
TGTGCCAGCAGTAAGTCCCGGGGGGGGAACACTGAAGCTTTCTTT
>TRBJ2-1|TRBV9|14|-|-
CASSVGSGWDEQFF
TGTGCCAGCAGCGTAGGTTCAGGGTGGGATGAGCAGTTCTTC
>TRBJ2-3|TRBV6-1|15|TRBD2|-
CASSPRAGGTDTQYF
TGTGCCAGCAGTCCCCGGGCGGGAGGCACAGATACGCAGTATTTT
>TRBJ2-7|TRBV4-1|15|TRBD1|-
CASSPGQGVSYEQYF
TGCGCCAGCAGCCCGGGACAGGGGGTTTCGTACGAGCAGTACTTC
>TRBJ2-5|TRBV6-1|15|TRBD2|-
CASSVLAGGQETQYF
TGTGCCAGCAGTGTACTAGCGGGAGGACAAGAGACCCAGTACTTC
>TRBJ2-2|TRBV30|15|TRBD2|-
CAWTRLAGDTGELFF
TGTGCCTGGACCAGACTAGCGGGGGACACCGGGGAGCTGTTTTTT
>TRBJ1-1|TRBV7-9|12|-|-
CASTTGGGEAFF
TGTGCCAGCACCACAGGCGGGGGTGAAGCTTTCTTT
>TRBJ1-5|TRBV30|16|-|-
CAWSGSGGGGNQPQHF
TGTGCCTGGAGTGGATCCGGGGGAGGGGGCAATCAGCCCCAGCATTTT
>TRBJ2-1|TRBV5-1|15|TRBD2|-
CASSRTSGSPHEQFF
TGCGCCAGCAGCCGGACTAGCGGGAGCCCGCATGAGCAGTTCTTC
>TRBJ1-2|TRBV5-1|14|TRBD1|-
CASSGTGGGYGYTF
TGCGCCAGCAGCGGGACAGGGGGCGGCTATGGCTACACCTTC
>TRBJ2-5|TRBV30|11|-|-
CAWSALETQYF
TGTGCCTGGAGTGCCTTAGAGACCCAGTACTTC
>TRBJ2-1|TRBV15|12|-|-
CATSAKAGELFF
TGTGCCACCAGCGCCAAAGCGGGCGAGCTGTTCTTC
>TRBJ2-3|TRBV4-3|15|-|-
CASSRTVLSTDTQYF
TGCGCCAGCAGCCGTACAGTCCTTAGCACAGATACGCAGTATTTT
>TRBJ1-6|TRBV6-5|14|-|-
CASQTGSYNSPLHF
TGTGCCAGCCAAACCGGGTCCTATAATTCACCCCTCCACTTT
>TRBJ1-1|TRBV15|15|-|-
CATSTRDGGNTEAFF
TGTGCCACCAGCACCAGAGACGGAGGGAACACTGAAGCTTTCTTT
>TRBJ2-7|TRBV30|12|-|-
CAWRGQSYEQYF
TGTGCCTGGAGGGGACAATCCTACGAGCAGTACTTC
>TRBJ2-7|TRBV4-2|15|-|medium-sized
CASSPPGAESYEQYF
TGTGCCAGCAGCCCGCCAGGGGCGGAATCCTACGAGCAGTACTTC
>TRBJ2-3|TRBV2|15|TRBD2|-
CASRGTSDSTDTQYF
TGTGCCAGCAGGGGGACTAGTGATAGCACAGATACGCAGTATTTT
>TRBJ1-2|TRBV6-1|16|-|-
CASSETAGGSPYGYTF
TGTGCCAGCAGTGAAACCGCGGGCGGGTCTCCCTATGGCTACACCTTC
>TRBJ1-2|TRBV30|15|TRBD1|-
CAYHRDSISSNGYTF
TGTGCCTACCACCGGGACAGCATTTCCTCCAACGGCTACACCTTC